The rows below give T cell receptor beta chains drawn from one sample of a study of blood T cells in healthy people across ages. One entry per CDR3 protein results from TCRdb running MiXCR on the 5' RACE reads. The sample shows 2 million or so distinct CDR3 sequences, 40% to 55% of them seen only once. Material: blood. The receptors originated from a woman aged 40 to 50 in good health. Both conserved end residues are part of each CDR3. Some rows mark clone size as missing; the rest say once, few, many or name a class of expanded clone.

V gene: TRBV10-3; clone size: .; J gene: TRBJ2-5; CDR3 protein: CAIRDRATQETQYF
V gene: TRBV9; clone size: .; J gene: TRBJ1-2; CDR3 protein: CASSVAGADRARGYTF
V gene: TRBV6-1; clone size: .; J gene: .; CDR3 protein: CASSSRRRDNSEQYF
V gene: TRBV28; clone size: .; J gene: TRBJ2-1; CDR3 protein: CASSTRDSLSASYNEQFF
V gene: TRBV20-1; clone size: .; J gene: TRBJ2-1; CDR3 protein: CSARLAGGAYNEQFF
V gene: TRBV3-1; clone size: .; J gene: .; CDR3 protein: CASSSRDGAYNEQYF
V gene: TRBV7-2; clone size: .; J gene: TRBJ1-6; CDR3 protein: CASSPSGQANSPLHF
V gene: TRBV7-9; clone size: .; J gene: TRBJ2-3; CDR3 protein: CASSSGTGVPPDTQYF
V gene: TRBV20-1; clone size: few; J gene: TRBJ2-5; CDR3 protein: CSARVGTRSQETQYF
V gene: TRBV10-1; clone size: few; J gene: TRBJ1-6; CDR3 protein: CASSEGTGTGNSPLHF
V gene: TRBV25-1; clone size: few; J gene: TRBJ2-1; CDR3 protein: CASRSRDYDAQFF
V gene: TRBV7-3; clone size: .; J gene: TRBJ2-5; CDR3 protein: CASSPGARTGETQYF
V gene: TRBV6-1; clone size: .; J gene: TRBJ2-1; CDR3 protein: CASTAGVVSYNEQFF
V gene: TRBV6-2/TRBV6-3; clone size: once; J gene: TRBJ1-2; CDR3 protein: CASTIGIGGYTF
V gene: TRBV6-1; clone size: .; J gene: TRBJ1-2; CDR3 protein: CAAGQATNYGYTF
V gene: TRBV27; clone size: few; J gene: TRBJ2-7; CDR3 protein: CASSSYSSYEQYF
V gene: TRBV20-1; clone size: .; J gene: TRBJ1-2; CDR3 protein: CSATDRESYGYTF
V gene: TRBV4-2; clone size: few; J gene: TRBJ2-5; CDR3 protein: CASSQGEERGQETQYF
V gene: TRBV28; clone size: .; J gene: TRBJ2-5; CDR3 protein: CASSDLGTGVIQETQYF
V gene: TRBV3-1; clone size: .; J gene: TRBJ2-3; CDR3 protein: CASSQDGTTIDTDTQYF
V gene: TRBV7-2; clone size: few; J gene: TRBJ1-2; CDR3 protein: CASSLNSPGYGYTF
V gene: TRBV4-2; clone size: .; J gene: TRBJ2-5; CDR3 protein: CASSLLNLAGGQETQYF
V gene: TRBV20-1; clone size: .; J gene: TRBJ2-1; CDR3 protein: CSAILAVGQFF
V gene: TRBV20-1; clone size: .; J gene: TRBJ1-5; CDR3 protein: CSAEQVTSNQPQHF
V gene: TRBV5-1; clone size: few; J gene: TRBJ2-5; CDR3 protein: CASSFPAGHQETQYF
V gene: TRBV5-1; clone size: .; J gene: TRBJ2-1; CDR3 protein: CASSLGAGESHSYNEQFF
V gene: TRBV20-1; clone size: .; J gene: TRBJ2-4; CDR3 protein: CSARDRQGPKNIQYF